This TCR beta chain comes out of a study of beta chain features in type 1 diabetes. The wider study: Summed over all samples, the examined sorted cells came to 85 million to 130 million.

Per the germline V gene, CDR1 is SGHTA and CDR2 is FQGNSA. Trimming took 4 bases from V and 2 from J, leaving 12 bases between them. CDR3 length: 15 residues. About this clone: The antigen remains unidentified.

Investigators reverse transcribed all isolated RNA, so they sequenced expressed TCRB transcripts. About 3.57 million reads per sample were averaged for naive, central memory and regulatory samples. Profiled with immunoSEQ multiplex PCR; TCRdb holds only in-frame clones, not every one. Of 630,000 or so clones in the sample, about 14% are singletons; the top ten hold 0.035% to 0.045%. Study-wide results and limits: VDJ junctions from patients with type 1 diabetes contained fewer insertions and more deletions. People with Type 1 diabetes carried modestly yet significantly shorter TCRB CDR3s in all four CD4+ subsets. Any PCR bias toward short templates would affect both groups alike.

The receptor was derived from a man younger than 30 with type 1 diabetes. Sequenced input: naive CD4+ T cells from blood. The chain has TRBV7-2 and TRBJ2-1; D not resolved. The CDR3 nucleotides are TGTGCCAGCAGCTACAACACGGTGACCTACAATGAGCAGTTCTTC. It encodes CASSYNTVTYNEQFF. The whole variable domain, filled in from reference TRBV7-2 and TRBJ2-1, reads GAGVSQSPSNKVTEKGKDVELRCDPISGHTALYWYRQSLGQGLEFLIYFQGNSAPDKSGLPSDRFSAERTGGSVSTLTIQRTQQEDSAVYLCASSYNTVTYNEQFFGPGTRLTVL.